These T cell receptor beta chains were read from a single sample in a study of blood T cell repertoires in COVID-19. The assay was immunoSEQ multiplex PCR, and TCRdb's table has in-frame clones only and misses some. The repertoire holds around 170,000 clones, about 85% seen once, with approximately 12% in the top ten. What was sequenced was peripheral blood. Receptors were obtained from a man in his 70s who had recovered from COVID-19. CDR3s include the opening cysteine and the closing phenylalanine or tryptophan. Each record gives: J gene, D gene, V gene, clone size, CDR3 DNA, CDR3 protein. D genes are given only for firm matches. Clone size is not always given. Where it is, it says once, few, many or a class for expanded clones.

>TRBJ2-7|.|TRBV7-2|.
TGTGCCAGCAGCTTAGCGGGCGGACAGCAATACGAGCAGTACTTC
CASSLAGGQQYEQYF
>TRBJ2-7|TRBD2|TRBV6-5|.
TGTGCCAGCAGCCCCGGACTAGCGCAAACCTACGAGCAGTACTTC
CASSPGLAQTYEQYF
>TRBJ1-4|.|TRBV7-2|.
TGTGCCAGCAGCGAAGCCGGTTTTAGAAAACTGTTTTTT
CASSEAGFRKLFF
>TRBJ1-3|TRBD1|TRBV6-1|.
TGTGCCAGCAGTGAGCCAGGGGGCGCGTCAAACACCATATATTTT
CASSEPGGASNTIYF
>TRBJ1-1|TRBD1|TRBV18|.
TGTGCCAGCTCACCACCTGGACAGGGAGCTTCATTTGAAGCTTTCTTT
CASSPPGQGASFEAFF
>TRBJ2-3|TRBD2|TRBV7-2|.
TGTGCCAGCAGCTTAGCGGGTAGCGGGGGCACAGATACGCAGTATTTT
CASSLAGSGGTDTQYF
>TRBJ2-4|TRBD1|TRBV3-1/TRBV3-2|.
TGTGCCAGCAGCGGGGGTAGGGGGCATGAAAACATTCAGTACTTC
CASSGGRGHENIQYF
>TRBJ1-2|TRBD1|TRBV6-2/TRBV6-3|once
TGTGCCAGCAGCCTAGGACAGGTGCCTGGTGGCTACACCTTC
CASSLGQVPGGYTF
>TRBJ2-7|.|TRBV21-1|.
TGTGCCAGCAGCAAACACTACGAGCAGTACTTC
CASSKHYEQYF
>TRBJ1-4|TRBD1|TRBV9|few
TGTGCCAGCAGCGCCTACTCAGGGGGCGTGGGTGAAAAACTGTTTTTT
CASSAYSGGVGEKLFF
>TRBJ2-3|.|TRBV4-1|many
TGCGCCAGCAGCCTTTCAGCGGACACAGATACGCAGTATTTT
CASSLSADTDTQYF
>TRBJ2-3|.|TRBV15|.
TGTGCCACCAGCAGAGAAACAGGGCCAGATACGCAGTATTTT
CATSRETGPDTQYF
>TRBJ2-3|.|TRBV5-1|.
TGCGCCAGCACTCGGGGGTTCGGCACAGATACGCAGTATTTT
CASTRGFGTDTQYF
>TRBJ2-7|.|TRBV27|.
TGTGCCAGCAGTCCCCCGACAGGCAACAAAGACGAGCAGTACTTC
CASSPPTGNKDEQYF
>TRBJ2-5|TRBD1|TRBV5-1|.
TGCGCCAGCAGCTTAGTGACAGGGGGCTGGGTTGAGACCCAGTACTTC
CASSLVTGGWVETQYF
>TRBJ1-5|TRBD1|TRBV10-3|.
TGTGCCATCAGTGCAACAGGGGGCAATCAGCCCCAGCATTTT
CAISATGGNQPQHF
>TRBJ2-5|TRBD2|TRBV19|.
TGTGCCAGTAGTACACCGGGAGGGGAAGAGACCCAGTACTTC
CASSTPGGEETQYF
>TRBJ2-7|TRBD1|TRBV29-1|.
TGCAGCGTCGGGACAGGGGACACCTACGAGCAGTACTTC
CSVGTGDTYEQYF